The rows below give T cell receptor beta chains drawn from one sample of a study of shared T cell receptors in the human thymus. Clones were read by immunoSEQ multiplex PCR, and TCRdb kept only the in-frame ones, dropping some. Of hundreds of thousands of clones listed, around 87% are singletons. This sample also appeared in a second study, on human thymus T cells.

Sequenced sample: thymocytes. The source of these receptors is a boy less than two years old with a congenital heart defect. Each CDR3 is given with its conserved first and last residue. Fields, in order: CDR3 length, clone size, V gene, D gene, J gene, CDR3 protein, CDR3 DNA. D genes are given only for firm matches. Where a row states a size, it is once, few, many or the class of an expanded clone; other rows omit it.

len: 15
abundance: -
v_gene: TRBV6-5
d_gene: -
j_gene: TRBJ1-6
CDR3aa: CASSNRVGMDSPLHF
CDR3nt: TGTGCCAGCAGTAACAGGGTGGGGATGGATTCACCCCTCCACTTT

len: 16
abundance: -
v_gene: TRBV6-1
d_gene: TRBD1
j_gene: TRBJ2-7
CDR3aa: CASSALPGQFPYEQYF
CDR3nt: TGTGCCAGCAGTGCCTTGCCGGGACAGTTCCCCTACGAGCAGTACTTC

len: 17
abundance: -
v_gene: TRBV2
d_gene: -
j_gene: TRBJ2-1
CDR3aa: CASTSREGRGKSNEQFF
CDR3nt: TGTGCCAGCACCTCCCGGGAGGGCAGGGGGAAGTCCAATGAGCAGTTCTTC

len: 17
abundance: -
v_gene: TRBV19
d_gene: -
j_gene: TRBJ2-1
CDR3aa: CASSSSGLQHNRGEQFF
CDR3nt: TGTGCCAGTAGTTCCTCTGGGCTCCAGCATAATAGGGGTGAGCAGTTCTTC

len: 14
abundance: -
v_gene: TRBV7-9
d_gene: TRBD1
j_gene: TRBJ1-1
CDR3aa: CASSGDRVGTEAFF
CDR3nt: TGTGCCAGCAGCGGGGACAGGGTGGGCACTGAAGCTTTCTTT

len: 17
abundance: -
v_gene: TRBV5-4
d_gene: TRBD1
j_gene: TRBJ1-1
CDR3aa: CASSLIPLTGDISEAFF
CDR3nt: TGTGCCAGCAGCTTGATCCCCCTGACAGGGGATATTAGTGAAGCTTTCTTT

len: 16
abundance: -
v_gene: TRBV19
d_gene: -
j_gene: TRBJ1-6
CDR3aa: CASSTHPRRVNSPLHF
CDR3nt: TGTGCCAGTAGTACACACCCACGCAGGGTGAATTCCCCCCTCCACTTT

len: 16
abundance: -
v_gene: TRBV6-5
d_gene: TRBD2
j_gene: TRBJ2-3
CDR3aa: CASSYGRAGLADTQYF
CDR3nt: TGTGCCAGCAGTTACGGGAGGGCTGGTTTGGCAGATACGCAGTATTTT

len: 11
abundance: -
v_gene: TRBV28
d_gene: -
j_gene: TRBJ2-7
CDR3aa: CASSLAYEQYF
CDR3nt: TGTGCCAGCAGCCTAGCCTACGAGCAGTACTTC

len: 13
abundance: -
v_gene: TRBV18
d_gene: -
j_gene: TRBJ1-6
CDR3aa: CASSPTGNSPLHF
CDR3nt: TGTGCCAGCTCCCCAACAGGAAATTCACCCCTCCACTTT

len: 15
abundance: few
v_gene: TRBV5-6
d_gene: -
j_gene: TRBJ1-5
CDR3aa: CASSLGGQRNQPQHF
CDR3nt: TGTGCCAGCAGCTTGGGGGGGCAGCGCAATCAGCCCCAGCATTTT

len: 17
abundance: -
v_gene: TRBV4-3
d_gene: TRBD1
j_gene: TRBJ2-7
CDR3aa: CASSLKGFAGGSEEQYF
CDR3nt: TGCGCCAGCAGCCTAAAAGGCTTCGCAGGGGGATCGGAAGAGCAGTACTTC

len: 17
abundance: -
v_gene: TRBV9
d_gene: TRBD2
j_gene: TRBJ2-3
CDR3aa: CASSVEVQRGSTDTQYF
CDR3nt: TGTGCCAGCAGCGTAGAGGTTCAGCGGGGAAGCACAGATACGCAGTATTTT